This is a list of T cell receptor beta chains from one sample in a study of human T cells and chemical hapten exposure. In TCRdb, the RACE reads were re-called with MiXCR into one record per CDR3 protein. The repertoire holds tens of thousands of distinct CDR3 sequences, under 13% seen once, with about 1% in the top ten. Sequenced here: whole blood, sampled in connection with sensitization to the hapten diphenylcyclopropenone (DPC). These receptors were collected from a woman under 40 with alopecia areata. Some clones in this sample may be carry-over from other donors' samples. CDR3s include the opening cysteine and the closing phenylalanine or tryptophan. The D gene is left open where the match is weak. A row's size may be missing; if present it is once, few, many or a size class.

j_call	cdr3_length	v_call	clone_size	d_call	cdr3_aa	cdr3_nt
TRBJ1-5	14	TRBV7-2	many	-	CASSLARAEQPQHF	TGTGCCAGCAGCTTAGCGCGGGCAGAGCAGCCCCAGCATTTT
TRBJ2-7	11	TRBV28	few	-	CASNVGYEQYF	TGTGCCAGCAACGTGGGCTACGAGCAGTACTTC
TRBJ1-5	16	TRBV25-1	-	-	CASSAGSSIGNQPQHF	TGTGCCAGCAGTGCGGGATCGTCCATAGGCAATCAGCCCCAGCATTTT
TRBJ1-1	15	TRBV11-2	many	TRBD1	CASSSRQGTNTEAFF	TGTGCCAGCAGCTCGAGACAGGGGACGAACACTGAAGCTTTCTTT
TRBJ2-2	15	TRBV4-3	-	-	CASSQAKGYTGELFF	TGCGCCAGCAGCCAAGCTAAAGGTTACACCGGGGAGCTGTTTTTT
TRBJ2-5	16	TRBV5-6	-	-	CASGAPMRGGKETQYF	TGTGCCAGCGGAGCTCCCATGCGGGGCGGGAAGGAGACCCAGTACTTC
TRBJ2-1	16	TRBV6-6	many	-	CASSPQGPPSYNEQFF	TGTGCCAGCAGTCCACAGGGTCCCCCCTCCTACAATGAGCAGTTCTTC
TRBJ2-5	11	TRBV29-1	many	TRBD1	CSVAKGASQYF	TGCAGCGTAGCAAAGGGGGCTAGCCAGTACTTC
TRBJ2-3	15	TRBV6-2/TRBV6-3	few	TRBD2	CASSYTSGSPGTQYF	TGTGCCAGCAGTTATACTAGCGGGAGCCCTGGTACGCAGTATTTT
TRBJ1-5	12	TRBV28	-	-	CASAPVGLPQHF	TGTGCCAGCGCCCCTGTGGGGTTGCCCCAGCATTTT
TRBJ2-3	14	TRBV6-2/TRBV6-3	-	TRBD2	CASRGLADTDTQYF	TGTGCCAGCAGGGGACTAGCGGACACAGATACGCAGTATTTT
TRBJ1-2	14	TRBV28	few	-	CASSLYQGGYGYTF	TGTGCCAGCAGTTTATACCAGGGAGGGTATGGCTACACCTTC
TRBJ1-5	15	TRBV12-3/TRBV12-4	many	-	CASSLGGRGNQPQHF	TGTGCCAGCAGTTTAGGGGGTAGGGGCAATCAGCCCCAGCATTTT
TRBJ2-3	14	TRBV25-1	-	TRBD1	CASSADRGSDTQYF	TGTGCCAGCAGTGCGGACAGGGGTTCGGATACGCAGTATTTT
TRBJ1-6	15	TRBV4-1	-	-	CASSGNRAGDSPLHF	TGCGCCAGCAGCGGGAATCGGGCAGGGGATTCACCCCTCCACTTT
TRBJ2-1	15	TRBV21-1	many	-	CASSKRFSLYNEQFF	TGTGCCAGCAGCAAGAGGTTTTCACTCTACAATGAGCAGTTCTTC
TRBJ2-1	14	TRBV19	-	-	CASSGLPPNSEQFF	TGTGCCAGTAGTGGACTTCCTCCGAACAGTGAGCAGTTCTTC
TRBJ2-5	15	TRBV12-3/TRBV12-4	-	TRBD2	CASRRTSGSGETQYF	TGTGCCAGCAGACGGACTAGCGGGAGTGGAGAGACCCAGTACTTC
TRBJ2-3	16	TRBV7-2	many	-	CASSKFGPLVTDTQYF	TGTGCCAGCAGCAAGTTTGGGCCCCTGGTCACAGATACGCAGTATTTT
TRBJ2-1	16	TRBV11-2	few	TRBD2	CASSLPGTSGYNEQFF	TGTGCCAGCAGCTTACCTGGGACTAGCGGATACAATGAGCAGTTCTTC
TRBJ1-5	13	TRBV12-3/TRBV12-4	-	-	CASSLKWNRPQHF	TGTGCCAGCAGTTTAAAGTGGAATCGGCCCCAGCATTTT
TRBJ2-1	15	TRBV6-6	many	TRBD2	CASTSSTSGRQGQFF	TGTGCCAGCACTTCTAGTACTAGCGGAAGGCAGGGGCAGTTCTTC
TRBJ1-4	13	TRBV29-1	few	-	CSVRGATNEKLFF	TGCAGCGTTCGAGGGGCAACTAATGAAAAACTGTTTTTT
TRBJ2-1	15	TRBV3-1	-	TRBD1	CASSLRDRQNNEQFF	TGTGCCAGCAGCCTCCGGGACAGGCAGAACAATGAGCAGTTCTTC
TRBJ2-7	12	TRBV28	-	-	CASGEGPYEQYF	TGTGCCAGCGGCGAGGGGCCCTACGAGCAGTACTTC
TRBJ2-2	17	TRBV9	-	-	CASSVPGGGLGTGELFF	TGTGCCAGCAGCGTCCCTGGTGGAGGGCTGGGTACCGGGGAGCTGTTTTTT
TRBJ2-7	13	TRBV2	-	-	CASSESRYYEQYF	TGTGCCAGCAGTGAGTCCAGATACTACGAGCAGTACTTC
TRBJ2-5	15	TRBV7-9	many	TRBD2	CASSVGTLAAETQYF	TGTGCCAGCAGCGTAGGAACACTAGCGGCAGAGACCCAGTACTTC
TRBJ1-5	13	TRBV6-2/TRBV6-3	-	-	CASRGGGVQPQHF	TGTGCCAGCCGAGGAGGAGGGGTTCAGCCCCAGCATTTT
TRBJ1-2	12	TRBV7-2	many	-	CASSLTNYGYTF	TGTGCCAGCAGCCTAACTAACTATGGCTACACCTTC
TRBJ1-2	12	TRBV27	few	-	CASSDNFYGYTF	TGTGCCAGCAGCGACAACTTCTATGGCTACACCTTC
TRBJ1-5	15	TRBV5-1	many	-	CASSLDPASNQPQHF	TGCGCCAGCAGCTTGGATCCAGCTAGCAATCAGCCCCAGCATTTT
TRBJ1-6	17	TRBV5-1	-	-	CASSLRTASRPYSPLHF	TGCGCCAGCAGCTTAAGGACAGCCTCCCGACCTTATTCACCCCTCCACTTT
TRBJ2-1	15	TRBV7-3	-	-	CASSLTGGFYNEQFF	TGTGCCAGCAGCTTAACGGGGGGCTTCTACAATGAGCAGTTCTTC
TRBJ1-4	14	TRBV18	many	-	CASSPGAEEEKLFF	TGTGCCAGCTCACCAGGGGCGGAGGAGGAAAAACTGTTTTTT
TRBJ2-7	16	TRBV5-4	-	-	CASSLYRGTHSYEQYF	TGTGCCAGCAGCTTGTATCGAGGGACACACTCCTACGAGCAGTACTTC
TRBJ1-1	13	TRBV12-3/TRBV12-4	-	-	CASSPPGRTEAFF	TGTGCCAGCAGTCCTCCGGGTCGGACTGAAGCTTTCTTT
TRBJ2-5	12	TRBV12-3/TRBV12-4	many	-	CASSGYGETQYF	TGTGCCAGCAGTGGATATGGAGAGACCCAGTACTTC